This T cell receptor beta chain was found in a study of cytomegalovirus exposure and HLA in healthy donors (dated by TCRdb to between 2016 and 2019). Background for the entire study: The 670 or so repertoires of the first cohort and the roughly 120 validation repertoires were produced on the same platform, according to a later analysis. The study aimed to test whether signatures of past pathogen exposure could be identified by cataloging public T cell receptors. In addition to the first cohort of 666 subjects, a separate validation cohort of 120 different subjects was used. High-throughput TCR immunosequencing, statistical association of individual TCRs with disease status, and machine learning were combined to predict cytomegalovirus infection status. The research as a whole found: A later analysis lacked HLA typing for the validation cohort, so it scored co-occurrence in that cohort across all 110 or so repertoires. Of the cluster scores, 90% to 95% were above 0 in a later analysis, which found that TCRs clustered in the first cohort also tended to co-occur in the roughly 130 validation repertoires. The authors suggested that the approach could potentially be extended to other disease states and immunological phenotypes. Cytomegalovirus status was reported to be diagnosed by the classifier with high specificity and sensitivity in both the original and validation cohorts. While some public TCRs were present in many individuals, most TCR sequences turned up only very rarely across donors. In the study, around 150 TCR beta chains were listed as associated with cytomegalovirus. Three of the identified cytomegalovirus-associated TCR beta chains were confirmed in vitro to be specific for cytomegalovirus antigens.

A remark on this clone: Its antigen is still unknown. No quality values exist for individual bases; no much larger clone is one base distant.

Donors formed part of the validation cohort, which comprised 120 subjects and was distinct from the first cohort of 666 subjects. The germline ends are 22 bases apart after V is trimmed by 4 bases and J by 8 bases. CDR1 and CDR2 (SGHRS, YFSETQ) derive from the germline V gene. The CDR3 has 16 amino acids, counting the end cysteine and phenylalanine. Here the CDR3 DNA is all that survives: 48 bases in frame from base 1. The receptor library was made with the immunoSEQ multiplex PCR assay. The authors processed their data as follows. To diagnose cytomegalovirus status from the catalog of TCR beta chain sequences, a statistical classification framework was built. TCRdb took over this immuneACCESS table, retaining in-frame rearrangements with V and J assigned. Such tables are incomplete; in checked studies, under half of the missing clones stem from an unresolved V gene, and the remainder is unexplained. That table supplies the V and J calls and clone size; D and trimming were determined from the DNA. Recorded for this sample are tens of thousands of clones; around 96% of them occurred a single time. The ten largest clones represent 1.3% of the sample.

The TCR sequence derives from a woman aged 18-29 years in good health and CMV-seronegative. The material sequenced was PBMCs. The chain joins TRBV5-1 to TRBJ2-1; TRBD2 might be the D gene, on 6 matching bases. The nucleotides are TGCGCCAGCAGCCCCTTCGGGGGAGAATCATTGGATGAGCAGTTCTTC. It translates to CASSPFGGESLDEQFF.